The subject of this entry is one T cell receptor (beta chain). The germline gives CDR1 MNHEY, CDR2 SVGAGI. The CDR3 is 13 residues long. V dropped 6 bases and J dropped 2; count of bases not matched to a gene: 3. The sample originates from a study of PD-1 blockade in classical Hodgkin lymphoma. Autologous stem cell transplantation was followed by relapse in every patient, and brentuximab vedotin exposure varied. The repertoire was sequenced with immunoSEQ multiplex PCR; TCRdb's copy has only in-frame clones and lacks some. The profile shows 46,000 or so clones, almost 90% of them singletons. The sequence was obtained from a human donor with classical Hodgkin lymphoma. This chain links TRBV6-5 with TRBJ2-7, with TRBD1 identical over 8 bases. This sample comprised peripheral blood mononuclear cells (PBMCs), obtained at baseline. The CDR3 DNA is TGTGCCAGCAGCAAACAGGGGGCCTACGAGCAGTACTTC. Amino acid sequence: CASSKQGAYEQYF.